One sample yielded the 7 T cell receptor beta chains listed below, sequenced in a study of identical twins. One entry per CDR3 protein, called by TCRdb with MiXCR from the 5' RACE reads. The sample shows around 100,000 distinct CDR3 sequences, 5.9% of them seen only once. Sequencing was done on a sample of memory T cells sorted from blood. These receptors all stem from a woman aged 45-60 years in good health.

This clonotype was detected ten times or more. The chain has TRBV6-8 and TRBJ1-1, with 7 bases identical to TRBD1. The CDR3 covers 13 residues. J gave up 7 bases and V 6 bases, and 8 bases lay outside the gene matches. Germline V lookup: CDR1 MNHGY, CDR2 SAAAGT. The CDR3 loop reads CASSSTRQGEAFF. The CDR3 region has the DNA TGTGCCAGCAGCTCGACCCGACAGGGTGAAGCTTTCTTT.

This clonotype was found many times. CDR3 loop: CASSYSMTSGLPTDTQYF. The CDR3 coding sequence is TGTGCCAGCAGTTACTCGATGACTAGCGGGTTGCCGACAGATACGCAGTATTTT. The V call is TRBV6-5, the J call TRBJ2-3, with 10 positions matching TRBD2. J lost 3 bases, V lost 0 bases, and 9 bases had no gene match. The CDR3 length is 18 residues. The germline V gene encodes CDR1 MNHEY and CDR2 SVGAGI.

This clonotype was observed many times. This chain connects TRBV14 to TRBJ1-1; D is undetermined. There are 13 residues in the CDR3. Germline V lookup: CDR1 SGHDN, CDR2 FVKESK. V lost 3 bases and J 0 bases, leaving 5 bases between the germline ends. The CDR3 coding sequence is TGTGCCAGCAGCCAGCACATGAACACTGAAGCTTTCTTT. Translating gives CASSQHMNTEAFF.

This clonotype occurred many times. The J gene is TRBJ1-5, the V gene TRBV20-1, with D unresolved. This CDR3 has 15 amino acids. The V and J ends lost 0 bases and 0 bases respectively, with 9 bases between them. CDR1 is DFQATT and CDR2 is SNEGSKA in the germline V gene (reference sequence). CDR3: CSARELRDSNQPQHF. In DNA form, the CDR3 reads TGCAGTGCTAGAGAACTGAGGGATAGCAATCAGCCCCAGCATTTT.

In regard to this clonotype: A much more abundant neighbour one base away suggests this may be a read error. The chain joins TRBV7-6 to TRBJ1-1, with D unresolved. Per the germline V gene, CDR1 is SGHVS and CDR2 is FNYEAQ. The CDR3 runs 13 residues. CDR3 in DNA: TGTGCCAGCAGCGCCGGTAGGAACAGTGAAGCTTTCTTT. The encoded protein is CASSAGRNSEAFF.

This chain joins TRBV3-1 and TRBJ2-3; TRBD1 is a possible D gene (5 bases). The CDR3 runs to 12 residues. V was cut by 7 bases and J by 2 bases, with 7 bases left in between. Germline CDR1 reads LGHDT; CDR2 reads YNNKEL (reference sequence). The CDR3 spells CASKGATDTQYF. CDR3 in DNA: TGTGCCAGCAAAGGGGCCACAGATACGCAGTATTTT.

This clonotype was seen ten or more times. This chain links TRBV28 with TRBJ2-7; maybe TRBD2 (6 bases). CDR3 length: 13 residues. Per the germline V gene, CDR1 is MDHEN and CDR2 is SYDVKM. The V end was cut by 3 bases, the J end by 5 bases, with 11 bases between. In nucleotides, the CDR3 is TGTGCCAGCAGTTTGGGCGGGATCAACGAGCAGTACGTC. Protein sequence: CASSLGGINEQYV.